These T cell receptor beta chains were read from a single sample in a study of cytomegalovirus exposure and HLA in healthy donors. Sequenced by immunoSEQ multiplex PCR; TCRdb stores in-frame clones only, minus some. The repertoire holds 130,000 to 150,000 clones, with about 80% as singletons. Sample: PBMCs. All receptors come from a man aged 40-50 years in good health and CMV-seropositive. Both conserved end residues are part of each CDR3. The D gene is left open where the match is weak. The size field is filled for only some rows; it gives once, few, many or a size class.

d_gene,abundance,v_gene,j_gene,CDR3aa,CDR3nt
TRBD2,.,TRBV13,TRBJ2-7,CASSIWTSGAFYEQYF,TGTGCCAGCAGTATTTGGACTAGCGGGGCCTTCTACGAGCAGTACTTC
TRBD1,once,TRBV15,TRBJ2-1,CATSVDRGPYNEQFF,TGTGCCACCAGCGTAGACAGGGGTCCCTACAATGAGCAGTTCTTC
.,once,TRBV9,TRBJ1-1,CASSKTGHPITTEAFF,TGTGCCAGCAGCAAAACCGGACACCCGATTACCACTGAAGCTTTCTTT
.,.,TRBV7-2,TRBJ2-7,CASSLQGPYGQYF,TGTGCCAGCAGCTTACAGGGTCCGTACGGGCAGTACTTC
TRBD1,.,TRBV30,TRBJ1-6,CAWSVTGGDSPLHF,TGTGCCTGGAGTGTTACAGGGGGCGATTCACCCCTCCACTTT
TRBD2,.,TRBV9,TRBJ2-1,CASSVGGGTVEQFF,TGTGCCAGCAGCGTAGGCGGGGGGACCGTCGAGCAGTTCTTC
.,.,TRBV7-9,TRBJ1-2,CASSPRENYGYTF,TGTGCCAGCAGTCCCCGGGAGAACTATGGCTACACCTTC
.,.,TRBV19,TRBJ2-1,CASRSRDKYNEQFF,TGTGCCAGCAGGTCCCGGGACAAGTACAATGAGCAGTTCTTC
TRBD1,.,TRBV6-1,TRBJ2-5,CASSRQGAKETQYF,TGTGCCAGCAGTCGTCAGGGGGCTAAAGAGACCCAGTACTTC
TRBD1,.,TRBV5-5,TRBJ1-5,CASSFDRGQNQPQHF,TGTGCCAGCAGCTTTGACAGGGGGCAGAATCAGCCCCAGCATTTT
.,.,TRBV6-5,TRBJ2-7,CATGTATYEQYF,TGTGCCACCGGGACTGCCACCTACGAGCAGTACTTC
.,.,TRBV9,TRBJ2-1,CASSVGPLPPQAEQFF,TGTGCCAGCAGCGTAGGGCCCCTCCCGCCTCAGGCTGAGCAGTTCTTC
.,.,TRBV6-5,TRBJ1-2,CASSRPGECYTF,TGTGCCAGCAGTCGCCCCGGGGAATGCTACACCTTC
TRBD2,.,TRBV7-9,TRBJ2-1,CASSLGASGNSYNEQFF,TGTGCCAGCAGCTTAGGGGCTAGCGGGAATTCCTACAATGAGCAGTTCTTC